These 10 T cell receptor beta chains were all obtained from the same sample, sequenced in a study of Graves' ophthalmopathy and Graves' hyperthyroidism. Amplifying from RNA transcripts, the study obtained TCR beta CDR3 regions. First-round RT-PCR with HTBI primers preceded a second-round multiplex PCR. Each CDR3 protein gets one entry after TCRdb re-called the multiplex PCR reads with MiXCR. The sample consists of 560,000 or so distinct CDR3 sequences, 35% to 45% of them appearing once. Sequencing was done on a sample of peripheral blood or thyroid tissue (not recorded which). Receptors were obtained from an adult man with Graves' hyperthyroidism.

This clonotype occurred a few times. The chain is built from TRBV24-1 and TRBJ2-7; a possible D gene is TRBD2 (5 bases). Germline V gene lookup returns CDR1 KGHDR and CDR2 SFDVKD. V lost 1 base to trimming and J lost 6 bases, with 9 bases between them. The CDR3 length is 13 residues. In DNA, the CDR3 is TGTGCCACCAGTGATTTTTCCGGGGTCGAGCAGTACTTC. Amino acid sequence: CATSDFSGVEQYF.

This chain joins TRBV7-2 and TRBJ2-7, with no clear D. Deletions cut 5 bases from V and 2 bases from J, with 13 bases between. Germline lookup yields CDR1 SGHTA and CDR2 FQGNSA. This CDR3 contains 14 residues. CDR3 coding DNA: TGTGCCAGCAGCCCGAGTCGGCCAGCCTACGAGCAGTACTTC. Translated, it gives CASSPSRPAYEQYF.

This sequence joins TRBV19 and TRBJ1-4; D ambiguous. Germline V gives CDR1 LNHDA, CDR2 SQIVND (reference sequence). This CDR3 comprises 17 residues. Trimming took 5 bases from V and 5 from J, leaving 21 bases between them. The CDR3, as DNA: TGTGCCAGTAGTCCAGCGCTCGACGCATACTCCAATGAAAAACTGTTTTTT. It encodes CASSPALDAYSNEKLFF.

Of note for this clonotype: Possible read error: a much larger clone is one base away. The V and J genes are TRBV15 and TRBJ2-5, with 11 bases fitting TRBD2. CDR3 size: 16 residues. V lost 5 bases to trimming and J lost 5 bases; unmatched junction nucleotides: 10. Germline V CDR1 and CDR2: LNHNV, YYDKDF (reference sequence). CDR3 amino acids: CATSLEATSGKETQYF. In DNA form, the CDR3 reads TGTGCCACCAGCTTAGAGGCGACTAGCGGGAAGGAGACCCAGTACTTC.

The chain joins TRBV10-3 to TRBJ1-2, with a tentative D call TRBD1 (6 bases). V lost 5 bases to trimming and J lost 7 bases, with 23 bases between them. In germline, CDR1 is ENHRY, CDR2 SYGVKD. The CDR3 is 16 amino acids. The CDR3 sequence: CAISTVGGVHLCGYTF. The CDR3 DNA sequence: TGTGCCATCAGTACTGTTGGGGGCGTTCACCTCTGTGGCTACACCTTC.

V and J are TRBV10-3 and TRBJ1-1; a weak D match, TRBD1 (5 bases). V lost 7 bases and J lost 3, with 21 bases in between. CDR1 ENHRY and CDR2 SYGVKD come from the germline V gene. The CDR3 covers 16 residues. This chain's CDR3 is CAIKSTGAQDDTEAFF. The CDR3 DNA is TGTGCCATCAAGTCTACTGGGGCCCAAGACGACACTGAAGCTTTCTTT.

CDR3 in DNA: TGTGCCAGCAGGCCGGGACAGGGTAACTACGAGCAGTACTTC. It translates to CASRPGQGNYEQYF. This chain joins TRBV6-6 and TRBJ2-7; 9 positions agree with TRBD1. This CDR3 spans 14 amino acids. CDR1 MNHNY and CDR2 SVGAGI come from the germline V gene (reference sequence). The ends lost 6 bases at V and 3 bases at J; junction bases unmatched: 6.

The V gene is TRBV6-5, the J gene TRBJ1-2; 7 nucleotides match TRBD1. This CDR3 is 18 amino acids long. Looked up from germline, CDR1 is MNHEY and CDR2 is SVGAGI. Trimming took 2 bases from V and 3 from J; bases not matched to a gene: 15. CDR3 sequence: CASSYPSTGAGTDYGYTF. The CDR3 DNA reads as TGTGCCAGCAGTTACCCATCGACGGGGGCTGGGACAGACTATGGCTACACCTTC.

This chain joins TRBV9 and TRBJ1-5, with D unresolved. Germline V CDR1 and CDR2: SGDLS, YYNGEE. The V end lost 3 bases, the J end lost 9 bases, and 10 bases lay between the germline ends. This CDR3 is built from 12 residues. CDR3 sequence reads: CASSGAGGPQHF. Here the CDR3 DNA reads TGTGCCAGCAGCGGAGCGGGAGGGCCCCAGCATTTT.

This clonotype was found many times. The V call is TRBV7-9, the J call TRBJ2-7; 9 bases are shared with TRBD1. CDR1 is SEHNR, CDR2 FQNEAQ, per germline (reference sequence). This CDR3 comprises 14 residues. V gave up 0 bases and J gave up 5 bases; unmatched junction bases: 2. Written as DNA, the CDR3 is TGTGCCAGCAGCTTAGCACAGGGGGCTCACGAGCAGTACTTC. This translates into CASSLAQGAHEQYF.